The entry below describes one T cell receptor beta chain. Its matching antigen is unknown. At one end the junction does not follow the germline gene, possibly because of a read error. The CDR3 contains 19 residues. The germline V gene encodes CDR1 SSHAT and CDR2 FNYEAQ (reference sequence). Treatment specified: some 20 received Ad26.COV2.S at low or high dose, single or two shots; about 5 received placebo; per-sample allocation not given. Samples analyzed were those drawn on day 63 after the first vaccine or placebo injection. The donor was a Boston adult aged 18-55 years. This sample was taken from a study of Ad26.COV2.S vaccination and SARS-CoV-2 variants. Study-level points and caveats: Once vaccination had occurred, spike-specific CD8+ and CD4+ T cell responses reportedly showed substantial breadth.

Only in-frame clones appear in the TCRdb table, and some are missing; sequencing was by immunoSEQ multiplex PCR. The sample records roughly 350,000 clones, 80% to 90% being singletons. The receptor was derived from a person aged 18-60 years who received the Ad26.COV2.S COVID-19 vaccine or a placebo. This material consisted of peripheral blood, taken in a trial of Ad26.COV2.S vaccine versus placebo. The chain is built from TRBV7-7 and TRBJ1-3; D unresolved. The CDR3 sequence: CASSLEPATRKNSGNTIYF. The CDR3 DNA follows: TGTGCTAGCAGCTTAGAGCCAGCAACTAGAAAAAACTCTGGAAACACCATATATTTT.